One sample yielded the 18 T cell receptor beta chains listed below, sequenced in a study of T cells in Graves' hyperthyroidism and ophthalmopathy. Amplification of TCR beta CDR3 regions was performed using RNA transcripts as template. The study used the HTBI primer set for a first-round RT-PCR of the TCR CDR3. TCRdb used MiXCR to reprocess the multiplex PCR reads, holding one entry per CDR3 protein. This table holds a few hundred thousand distinct CDR3 sequences, approximately 15% found once. Sequenced sample: blood. Receptor source: a woman in her twenties or thirties with Graves' hyperthyroidism.

This clonotype showed up many times. The V and J genes are TRBV15 and TRBJ2-1; D is possibly TRBD1 or TRBD2 (5 bases each). Germline values: CDR1 LNHNV, CDR2 YYDKDF (reference sequence). The CDR3 consists of 14 residues. Trimming removed 6 bases from V and 2 bases from J, with 11 bases in between. The CDR3 spells CATSKGPAYNEQFF. DNA of the CDR3: TGTGCCACCAGTAAGGGACCTGCCTACAATGAGCAGTTCTTC.

This clonotype was counted many times. The chain couples TRBV6-1 to TRBJ2-4; either TRBD1 or TRBD2 may supply D (7 bases each). The V and J ends lost 4 bases and 1 base respectively, with 14 bases between them. Per germline, CDR1 MNHNS and CDR2 SASEGT. This CDR3 comprises 16 residues. The CDR3, as DNA: TGTGCCAGCAGTGGACAGGGAGCGGGGGCCAAAAACATTCAGTACTTC. Translating it yields CASSGQGAGAKNIQYF.

This clonotype has a handful of counts. The chain carries TRBV14 and TRBJ2-3; 7 bases fit TRBD1. The CDR3 length is 15 residues. CDR1 is SGHDN, CDR2 FVKESK, per germline. J lost 6 bases, V lost 2 bases, and 8 bases had no gene match. The CDR3 loop reads CASSQRTGLLDTQYF. The CDR3, as DNA: TGTGCCAGCAGCCAACGGACAGGCTTACTGGATACGCAGTATTTT.

The chain employs TRBV5-5 and TRBJ2-3, with 7 bases matching TRBD2. The CDR3 sequence is 16 residues long. V shed 4 bases and J 1 base; nucleotides not matched to a gene: 9. Germline V gene sequence: CDR1 SGHKS, CDR2 YYEKEE (reference sequence). The CDR3 here is CASSEPGLSRTDTQYF. The DNA of the CDR3 is TGTGCCAGCAGCGAACCGGGACTATCCCGCACAGATACGCAGTATTTT.

J is TRBJ2-1 and V is TRBV12-5; possible D gene TRBD1, 5 bases. The J call may not be correct, given that the DNA end is closer to TRBJ2-7. Per the germline V gene, CDR1 is LGHNT and CDR2 is FRNRAP. The length of the CDR3 is 15 residues. CDR3 bases: TGTGCTAGTGGTTTTGGACAAATGGGCTACAATGAGCAGTACTTC. Its translation is CASGFGQMGYNEQYF.

This clonotype showed up many times. The V and J genes are TRBV20-1 and TRBJ2-7; 11 positions match TRBD1. Germline loops: CDR1 DFQATT, CDR2 SNEGSKA (reference sequence). Trimming cost V 6 bases and J 5 bases; bases outside gene matches: 6. The CDR3 has 13 residues. CDR3 DNA sequence: TGCAGTGCCCCTCGGACAGGGGGCAACGAGCAGTACTTC. It is translated as CSAPRTGGNEQYF.

The rearrangement links TRBV30 to TRBJ1-5; no firm D call. The V gene lost 5 bases and the J gene lost 7 bases, with 18 bases spanning the gap. The CDR3 loop spans 14 amino acids. Germline values: CDR1 GTSNPN, CDR2 SVGIG (reference sequence). CDR3 residues: CAWGDKSPIQPQHF. CDR3 bases: TGTGCCTGGGGTGACAAATCTCCAATCCAGCCCCAGCATTTT.

The genes are TRBV27 and TRBJ1-6, with TRBD1 matching 10 bases. CDR3 length equals 16 residues. Trimming cost V 7 bases and J 7 bases; bases outside gene matches: 10. Germline loops: CDR1 MNHEY, CDR2 SMNVEV (reference sequence). As DNA, the CDR3 is TGTGCCAGCAAACCTTATCTGGGACAGGGGAATTCACCCCTCCACTTT. Its protein product is CASKPYLGQGNSPLHF.

Only a few counts were recorded for this clonotype. The chain links TRBV7-9 to TRBJ2-1, with D maybe TRBD2 (6 bases). The germline V gene has CDR1 SEHNR and CDR2 FQNEAQ (reference sequence). Trimming pared 3 bases from V and 7 bases from J, leaving 10 bases between. This CDR3 has 13 amino acids. In nucleotides, the CDR3 is TGTGCCAGCAGCTTCGGGAGTGGAAATGAGCAGTTCTTC. The encoded protein is CASSFGSGNEQFF.

This sequence joins TRBV27 and TRBJ2-1; D is undetermined. Germline V gene lookup returns CDR1 MNHEY and CDR2 SMNVEV (reference sequence). This CDR3 region has 13 residues. Trimming left V 3 bases short and J 7 bases short, with 10 bases between. Here the CDR3 reads CASSFLRRNEQFF. In DNA, the CDR3 is TGTGCCAGCAGTTTCCTCAGAAGGAATGAGCAGTTCTTC.

This clonotype appeared many times. This chain links TRBV11-1 with TRBJ1-1, with D hard to call. The V gene lost 5 bases and the J gene lost 2 bases, with 9 bases spanning the gap. CDR3 length: 13 residues. Germline values: CDR1 SGHAT, CDR2 FQDESV (reference sequence). CDR3 sequence: CASSTHRNTEAFF. The CDR3 bases are TGTGCCAGCAGCACCCACAGAAACACTGAAGCTTTCTTT.

This clonotype was seen at least ten times. The chain joins TRBV20-1 to TRBJ2-7, with 11 nucleotides matching TRBD2. CDR3 length: 18 amino acids. The ends lost 3 bases at V and 0 bases at J; junction bases unmatched: 13. CDR1 and CDR2 from the germline V gene are DFQATT and SNEGSKA (reference sequence). The CDR3 reads CSARRGSTSGESSYEQYF. CDR3 nucleotide sequence: TGCAGTGCTAGGAGGGGGTCGACTAGCGGGGAGAGCTCCTACGAGCAGTACTTC.

Many counts were recorded for this clonotype. The chain couples TRBV5-1 to TRBJ2-7, with TRBD1 matching 7 bases. Germline V gene data show CDR1 as SGHRS and CDR2 as YFSETQ. V lost 4 bases to trimming and J lost 0 bases; unmatched junction nucleotides: 7. The CDR3 has 15 amino acids. The CDR3 bases are TGCGCCAGCAGCCCTAGGGCAGGGGGCTCCTACGAGCAGTACTTC. This encodes CASSPRAGGSYEQYF.

This clonotype was counted at least ten times. This chain uses TRBV18 with TRBJ1-5, with unresolved D. The germline gives CDR1 KGHSH, CDR2 LQKENI. This CDR3 is 14 amino acids long. With 3 bases removed from V and 4 bases from J, the gap between germline ends came to 10 bases. The CDR3 protein is CASSPLDGNQPQHF. In DNA, the CDR3 is TGTGCCAGCTCACCTCTCGATGGAAATCAGCCCCAGCATTTT.

The chain uses TRBV6-5 and TRBJ2-1, with TRBD2 matching over 12 bases. The germline gives CDR1 MNHEY, CDR2 SVGAGI. Trimming removed 2 bases from V and 3 bases from J; junction bases left unmatched: 8. The CDR3 loop spans 18 amino acids. CDR3 in DNA: TGTGCCAGCAGTTACCCCGGGACTAGCGGGTTGAACTACAATGAGCAGTTCTTC. Amino acid sequence: CASSYPGTSGLNYNEQFF.

This clonotype was seen a handful of times. J is TRBJ1-6 and V is TRBV9; a possible D gene is TRBD1 (6 bases). CDR3 length: 14 residues. Germline CDR1 is SGDLS and CDR2 is YYNGEE. Between the trimmed V and J ends, which lost 7 bases and 2 bases, there was a span of 10 bases. The CDR3 loop is CASGGRTYNSPLHF. CDR3 DNA: TGTGCCAGCGGGGGGCGAACCTATAATTCACCCCTCCACTTT.

The CDR3 loop is CASSTDGTYEQYF. In nucleotides, the CDR3 is TGCGCCAGCAGCACGGACGGTACCTACGAGCAGTACTTC. The rearrangement uses TRBV5-1 and TRBJ2-7; D gene ambiguous. Germline CDR1 reads SGHRS; CDR2 reads YFSETQ. This CDR3 region has 13 residues. Trimming took off 4 bases at V and 2 bases at J, with 10 bases between the two ends.

This clonotype was counted ten times or more. J is TRBJ2-7 and V is TRBV5-1, with D possibly being TRBD1 or TRBD2 (5 bases each). V was cut by 3 bases and J by 6 bases, with 16 bases left in between. The CDR3 covers 14 residues. Germline CDR1 and CDR2: SGHRS and YFSETQ. Here the CDR3 reads CASSSPGLGPEQYF. CDR3 sequence (DNA): TGCGCCAGCAGCTCTCCGGGGCTAGGGCCCGAGCAGTACTTC. Supplemented by reference TRBV5-1 and TRBJ2-7, the full variable domain reads KAGVTQTPRYLIKTRGQQVTLSCSPISGHRSVSWYQQTPGQGLQFLFEYFSETQRNKGNFPGRFSGRQFSNSRSEMNVSTLELGDSALYLCASSSPGLGPEQYFGPGTRLTVT.